In its sample, the clone carrying this TCR beta chain was seen a few times. Its antigen is undetermined. A single record per CDR3 protein comes from TCRdb applying MiXCR to the RACE reads. Of 85,000 or so distinct CDR3 sequences detected, roughly 12% appear once; the ten largest clones hold 1.6%. The data stem from a study of human T cells and chemical hapten exposure. Study context: There were per-sample TCR yield variations, arising mainly from small pooled library volume differences.

Study-level results: Relative to controls, expanded TCRs formed significantly more large CDR3 similarity clusters.

The time point denotes: patch test 2, 6 weeks after DPC sensitization. Treatment here: therapeutic diphenylcyclopropenone sensitization with weekly scalp DPC. The CDR3 covers 10 residues. V was pared by 6 bases and J by 8 bases, with 7 bases between. The germline CDR1 and CDR2 sequences are DFQATT and SNEGSKA (reference sequence). The V and J genes are TRBV20-1 and TRBJ1-4; D is uncertain. The clonotype comes from a young man with alopecia areata. Some clones in this sample may be carry-over from other donors' samples. The starting material was whole blood, obtained in connection with sensitization to the hapten diphenylcyclopropenone (DPC). Here the CDR3 reads CSAAREKLFF. The CDR3 nucleotides are TGCAGTGCGGCTCGCGAAAAACTGTTTTTT.